The next 12 T cell receptor beta chains were all read from a single sample in a study of early T cells in non-severe SARS-CoV-2 infection. TCRdb re-derived calls from the 5' RACE reads in MiXCR, one entry per CDR3 protein. Of approximately 77,000 distinct CDR3 sequences listed, more than 10% were seen once; the top ten hold around a sixth. The sequencing used whole blood, collected at baseline. Receptors originate from an adult who was a healthcare worker with PCR-confirmed SARS-CoV-2 infection or an uninfected control (not recorded which). The donor label of this sample is uncertain.

J is TRBJ2-2 and V is TRBV20-1, with D tentatively TRBD2 (5 bases). Trimming pared 6 bases from V and 1 base from J, leaving 12 bases between. The CDR3 totals 14 residues. CDR1 and CDR2 (germline): DFQATT, SNEGSKA (reference sequence). CDR3 sequence: CSAARLKNTGELFF. For the CDR3, the DNA is TGCAGTGCCGCGAGACTAAAGAACACCGGGGAGCTGTTTTTT.

The chain has TRBV19 and TRBJ2-1, with D uncertain. Per the germline V gene, CDR1 is LNHDA and CDR2 is SQIVND (reference sequence). This CDR3 is built from 14 residues. Trimming removed 7 bases at V and 2 bases at J, with 12 bases between. The CDR3 reads CASTEDATYNEQFF. The DNA of the CDR3 is TGTGCCAGTACTGAGGACGCAACCTACAATGAGCAGTTCTTC.

This rearrangement joins TRBV3-1 to TRBJ1-1; 7 bases are a match to TRBD1. The CDR3 covers 13 residues. Germline CDR1 and CDR2: LGHDT and YNNKEL (reference sequence). V gave up 5 bases and J gave up 4 bases; unmatched junction bases: 4. CDR3 DNA: TGTGCCAGCAGCTACAGGGGTCCCACTGAAGCTTTCTTT. Its protein is CASSYRGPTEAFF.

This clonotype showed up just a few times. The chain employs TRBV12-3 or TRBV12-4 and TRBJ2-1, with D possibly being TRBD2 (6 bases). The CDR3 length is 13 residues. V lost 3 bases and J 10 bases, leaving 13 bases between the germline ends. CDR3 nucleotides: TGTGCCAGCAGTTTTTCGGGAGCAGGGGAGCAGTTCTTC. It is translated as CASSFSGAGEQFF.

This clonotype was detected ten times or more. The V and J genes are TRBV4-1 and TRBJ1-6; D uncertain. Germline lookup yields CDR1 MGHRA and CDR2 YSYEKL. The CDR3 has 19 amino acids. Trimming took off 0 bases at V and 2 bases at J, with 17 bases between the two ends. CDR3: CASSQEPETDGTYNSPLHF. Written as DNA, the CDR3 is TGCGCCAGCAGCCAAGAGCCCGAGACGGACGGAACCTATAATTCACCCCTCCACTTT.

This clonotype came up a few times. The chain uses TRBV6-2 or TRBV6-3 and TRBJ2-1, with unresolved D. Trimming took off 4 bases at V and 8 bases at J, with 24 bases between the two ends. The CDR3 consists of 17 residues. Germline V gene data show CDR1 as MNHEY and CDR2 as SVGEGT. The CDR3 sequence: CASSSIPSFEMGDEQFF. As DNA, the CDR3 is TGTGCCAGCAGTTCAATCCCCTCCTTCGAAATGGGCGATGAGCAGTTCTTC.

This clonotype was found many times. CDR3 DNA: TGTGCCAGCAGCTTCGGACTAGCGGGAGGGGACACCGGGGAGCTGTTTTTT. Translated: CASSFGLAGGDTGELFF. This chain joins TRBV7-6 and TRBJ2-2; TRBD2 matches 15 bases. In germline, CDR1 is SGHVS, CDR2 FNYEAQ. The CDR3 is 17 residues long. V shed 3 bases, J shed 3 bases, and the junction held 2 bases outside the gene matches.

The chain recombines TRBV12-3 or TRBV12-4 with TRBJ1-2; D remains ambiguous. The CDR3 is made up of 17 amino acids. Between the trimmed V and J ends, which lost 3 bases and 5 bases, there was a span of 22 bases. This CDR3 is CASSFIIEGRPEYGYTF. For the CDR3, the DNA is TGTGCCAGCAGTTTTATTATTGAGGGTCGGCCGGAATATGGCTACACCTTC.

To note about this clonotype: An end of the junction differs from the germline gene, which may be a read error. The genes are TRBV19 and TRBJ1-5, with 7 positions matching TRBD1. There are 16 residues in the CDR3. Germline-derived CDR1 and CDR2 are LNHDA and SQIVND (reference sequence). Here the CDR3 DNA reads TGTGCCAGTAGTATAGCTCAGACAGGGTTTTATCAGCCCCAACATTTT. Its translation: CASSIAQTGFYQPQHF.

This clonotype was seen just once. The genes are TRBV7-2 and TRBJ2-1; D perhaps matches TRBD1 (6 bases). CDR1 and CDR2 (germline): SGHTA, FQGNSA. The CDR3 loop spans 16 amino acids. Trimming pared 2 bases from V and 2 bases from J, leaving 13 bases between. The CDR3 region is CASSLLAGTTYNEQFF. DNA of the CDR3: TGTGCCAGCAGCTTATTAGCCGGGACAACCTACAATGAGCAGTTCTTC.

This clonotype has more than one count but fewer than ten. This chain uses TRBV11-1 with TRBJ2-2; D gene unclear. This CDR3 spans 16 amino acids. The germline V and J ends were trimmed by 1 base and 5 bases, with 14 bases remaining between them. Germline CDR1 reads SGHAT; CDR2 reads FQDESV (reference sequence). The CDR3 reads CASSLGSGQVTGELFF. The CDR3 DNA is TGTGCCAGCAGCTTAGGATCGGGCCAGGTGACCGGGGAGCTGTTTTTT.

CDR3 loop: CAITPGELFF. CDR3 coding DNA: TGTGCCATTACACCGGGGGAGCTGTTTTTT. The chain is built from TRBV2 and TRBJ2-2, with D unresolved. The CDR3 is 10 amino acids. Germline V gene lookup returns CDR1 SNHLY and CDR2 FYNNEI. The V end was cut by 10 bases, the J end by 8 bases, with 8 bases between.